What follows are 26 T cell receptor beta chains derived from one specimen sequenced in a study of siplizumab effects on memory and regulatory T cells. Here immunoSEQ multiplex PCR was the method, and the copy in TCRdb shows in-frame clones only, minus some. The data hold about 94,000 clones, with 94% observed a single time. The sample was non-Treg CD4+ T cells sorted from blood. These receptors originate from a human donor in good health.

The rearrangement uses TRBV7-9 and TRBJ1-1, with 8 bases lining up with TRBD1. The CDR3 spans 14 residues. V lost 5 bases, J lost 4 bases, and 6 bases stayed unmatched. Germline lookup yields CDR1 SEHNR and CDR2 FQNEAQ (reference sequence). The CDR3 region is CASSPGQASTEAFF. The CDR3 DNA reads TGTGCCAGCAGCCCGGGACAGGCCTCCACTGAAGCTTTCTTT.

This chain joins TRBV9 and TRBJ2-4, with 8 bases matching TRBD1. Germline CDR1 SGDLS, CDR2 YYNGEE. J was trimmed by 3 bases and V by 4 bases; bases with no gene match: 6. The CDR3 spans 15 residues. CDR3 nucleotides: TGTGCCAGCAGCACAGATGGGACAGGCAAAAACATTCAGTACTTC. Translated: CASSTDGTGKNIQYF.

The J gene is TRBJ1-2, the V gene TRBV4-2, with a possible D match to TRBD1 (6 bases). This CDR3 is 15 amino acids long. Germline CDR1 LGHNA, CDR2 YNFKEQ. Trimming stripped 2 bases from V and 6 bases from J, with 16 bases between. The CDR3 reads CASSQTTGIVDGYTF. CDR3 DNA sequence: TGTGCCAGCAGCCAAACCACAGGGATAGTAGATGGCTACACCTTC.

The rearrangement joins TRBV9 to TRBJ2-7; the match to TRBD2 covers 8 bases. The CDR3 has 14 residues. The V and J ends lost 2 bases and 4 bases, in that order; junction bases with no gene match: 5. Per the germline V gene, CDR1 is SGDLS and CDR2 is YYNGEE. CDR3 bases: TGTGCCAGCAGCGTCACCGTAGCGGGGTACGAGCAGTACTTC. It specifies CASSVTVAGYEQYF.

This chain links TRBV6-1 with TRBJ2-1, with 8 bases fitting TRBD1. Germline CDR1 MNHNS, CDR2 SASEGT. The CDR3 is 14 residues long. J gave up 7 bases and V 9 bases, and 11 bases lay outside the gene matches. In DNA, the CDR3 is TGTGCCAGTAAAAACAGGGGGTGGCTGAATGAGCAGTTCTTC. It codes for CASKNRGWLNEQFF.

The count of this clone is one. This sequence joins TRBV5-1 and TRBJ1-2; 10 bases map to TRBD1. The CDR3 spans 14 residues. Germline lookup yields CDR1 SGHRS and CDR2 YFSETQ. V lost 0 bases, J lost 4 bases, and 0 bases stayed unmatched. Written as DNA, the CDR3 is TGCGCCAGCAGCTTGGGGGACAGGGGCTATGGCTACACCTTC. Protein product: CASSLGDRGYGYTF.

This clone was seen just once. Here the CDR3 DNA reads TGTGCCAGCAGCTTAGACGGGCACCACTACGAGCAGTACTTC. Amino acid sequence: CASSLDGHHYEQYF. V is TRBV11-3 and J is TRBJ2-7, with D uncertain. CDR3 size: 14 residues. V lost 0 bases, J lost 3 bases, and 9 bases lay in between. Per the germline V gene, CDR1 is SGHNT and CDR2 is YENEEA.

This chain connects TRBV21-1 to TRBJ2-7; TRBD2, the table's D call, lacks a check against the DNA. TRBV21-1 is a pseudogene. This CDR3 is built from 17 residues. The CDR3 bases are TGTGCCAGCAGCAAAGAGGGTGGTAGCGGGAGTATCTACGAGCAGTACTTC. As protein: CASSKEGGSGSIYEQYF.

The chain uses TRBV5-1 and TRBJ2-1; TRBD2 matches at 12 bases. Losses at the gene ends were 4 bases for V and 9 bases for J; bases not matched to a gene: 5. The CDR3 runs to 14 residues. Germline loops: CDR1 SGHRS, CDR2 YFSETQ. The CDR3 nucleotides are TGCGCCAGCAGCACGGGACTAGCGGGCGGTGAGCAGTTCTTC. Residues: CASSTGLAGGEQFF. Using reference TRBV5-1 and TRBJ2-1 for the parts outside the CDR3, the full variable domain is KAGVTQTPRYLIKTRGQQVTLSCSPISGHRSVSWYQQTPGQGLQFLFEYFSETQRNKGNFPGRFSGRQFSNSRSEMNVSTLELGDSALYLCASSTGLAGGEQFFGPGTRLTVL.

The chain uses TRBV5-4 and TRBJ2-7, with 13 nucleotides matching TRBD2. Trimming at V came to 5 bases and at J to 2 bases, leaving 4 bases not matched to a gene. CDR1 and CDR2 (germline): SGHNT, YYREEE (reference sequence). This CDR3 is built from 15 residues. CDR3 nucleotide sequence: TGTGCCAGCAGTCCCGGGACTAGCGGGACCTACGAGCAGTACTTC. It is translated as CASSPGTSGTYEQYF. Filled out from reference TRBV5-4 and TRBJ2-7, the complete variable domain reads ETGVTQSPTHLIKTRGQQVTLRCSSQSGHNTVSWYQQALGQGPQFIFQYYREEENGRGNFPPRFSGLQFPNYSSELNVNALELDDSALYLCASSPGTSGTYEQYFGPGTRLTVT.

The chain couples TRBV5-4 to TRBJ1-2; perhaps TRBD1 as D (5 bases). CDR1 SGHNT and CDR2 YYREEE come from the germline V gene (reference sequence). Trimming removed 0 bases at V and 6 bases at J, with 9 bases between. The CDR3 covers 13 residues. The CDR3 here is CASSLGRENGYTF. DNA of the CDR3: TGTGCCAGCAGCTTGGGCAGGGAGAATGGCTACACCTTC. The full variable domain, its missing parts supplied by reference TRBV5-4 and TRBJ1-2, is ETGVTQSPTHLIKTRGQQVTLRCSSQSGHNTVSWYQQALGQGPQFIFQYYREEENGRGNFPPRFSGLQFPNYSSELNVNALELDDSALYLCASSLGRENGYTFGSGTRLTVV.

The chain carries TRBV10-3 and TRBJ2-7; 16 bases agree with TRBD2. The ends lost 6 bases at V and 2 bases at J; junction bases unmatched: 10. There are 18 residues in the CDR3. The germline gives CDR1 ENHRY, CDR2 SYGVKD. CDR3 sequence reads: CAIRDLAGTSGGAYEQYF. Here the CDR3 DNA reads TGTGCCATCAGAGACCTCGCCGGGACTAGCGGGGGGGCCTACGAGCAGTACTTC.

The rearrangement links TRBV14 to TRBJ2-1; 8 bases line up with TRBD2. V trimming: 3 bases; J trimming: 3 bases; junction bases outside the gene matches: 10. Per germline, CDR1 SGHDN and CDR2 FVKESK. The length of the CDR3 is 17 residues. The CDR3 sequence is CASSQDIAGLGYNEQFF. DNA for the CDR3: TGTGCCAGCAGCCAGGATATAGCGGGACTCGGCTACAATGAGCAGTTCTTC. The full variable domain, with the rest looked up from reference TRBV14 and TRBJ2-1, is EAGVTQFPSHSVIEKGQTVTLRCDPISGHDNLYWYRRVMGKEIKFLLHFVKESKQDESGMPNNRFLAERTGGTYSTLKVQPAELEDSGVYFCASSQDIAGLGYNEQFFGPGTRLTVL.

The chain carries TRBV14 and TRBJ2-7; D unresolved. The CDR3 loop spans 11 amino acids. The V gene's germline CDR1 is SGHDN and CDR2 FVKESK. With 2 bases removed from V and 8 bases from J, the gap between germline ends came to 7 bases. The CDR3 sequence is CASSQFFQQYF. CDR3 in DNA: TGTGCCAGCAGCCAATTTTTTCAGCAGTACTTC.

The V call is TRBV6-5, the J call TRBJ1-6; 9 bases agree with TRBD1. Germline V gene sequence: CDR1 MNHEY, CDR2 SVGAGI. The CDR3 loop spans 15 amino acids. V lost 6 bases and J lost 10; bases outside the gene matches: 10. The CDR3 DNA reads TGTGCCAGCAGACAAAACAGGGGGCGAATCTCACCCCTCCACTTT. It specifies CASRQNRGRISPLHF.

The chain couples TRBV5-1 to TRBJ2-5, with D uncertain. This CDR3 is built from 13 residues. Germline loops: CDR1 SGHRS, CDR2 YFSETQ. The V and J ends lost 4 bases and 3 bases respectively, with 10 bases between them. The CDR3 loop is CASSKSGEETQYF. DNA for the CDR3: TGCGCCAGCAGCAAATCTGGGGAAGAGACCCAGTACTTC.

The chain recombines TRBV2 with TRBJ2-5; D is uncertain. Germline lookup yields CDR1 SNHLY and CDR2 FYNNEI. The CDR3 consists of 13 residues. Trimming removed 6 bases at V and 2 bases at J, with 10 bases between. CDR3 loop: CASSQDVQETQYF. DNA of the CDR3: TGTGCCAGCAGCCAGGACGTACAAGAGACCCAGTACTTC.

As DNA, the CDR3 is TGTGCCACCAGCAGGGTCGGAATAAGCTCCTACAATGAGCAGTTCTTC. This sequence encodes CATSRVGISSYNEQFF. The chain is built from TRBV15 and TRBJ2-1; D uncertain. Germline CDR1 LNHNV, CDR2 YYDKDF (reference sequence). The V end was cut by 3 bases, the J end by 0 bases, with 12 bases between. The CDR3 spans 16 residues.

The V call is TRBV11-2, the J call TRBJ1-6; TRBD1 is a possible D gene (5 bases). The germline gives CDR1 SGHAT, CDR2 FQNNGV. CDR3 size: 16 residues. V was cut by 0 bases and J by 10 bases, with 16 bases left in between. Here the CDR3 reads CASSLESGGGGSPLHF. The CDR3 bases are TGTGCCAGCAGCTTAGAGTCGGGCGGGGGAGGATCACCCCTCCACTTT.

This clone came up a few times. The V gene is TRBV4-1, the J gene TRBJ1-5; D gene ambiguous. The ends were cut back, 0 bases at V and 4 bases at J, with 4 bases in the middle. CDR1 and CDR2 from the germline V gene are MGHRA and YSYEKL. The CDR3 totals 13 residues. CDR3 sequence: CASSQELNQPQHF. CDR3 in DNA: TGCGCCAGCAGCCAAGAGTTGAATCAGCCCCAGCATTTT.

The J gene is TRBJ2-2, the V gene TRBV5-1; unclear D gene. The CDR3 contains 14 residues. Germline-derived CDR1 and CDR2 are SGHRS and YFSETQ. V shed 4 bases and J shed 3 bases, with 10 bases lying between them. The CDR3 loop is CASSPTGYTGELFF. The CDR3 DNA reads as TGCGCCAGCAGCCCCACGGGCTACACCGGGGAGCTGTTTTTT.

The chain has TRBV28 and TRBJ2-7; 9 bases are shared with TRBD2. V shed 3 bases, J shed 2 bases, and the junction held 11 bases outside the gene matches. Germline CDR1 is MDHEN and CDR2 is SYDVKM. The CDR3 loop spans 17 amino acids. The CDR3 sequence: CASSFLTSGLRPYEQYF. The CDR3 DNA sequence: TGTGCCAGCAGTTTTCTGACTAGCGGCCTCCGCCCCTACGAGCAGTACTTC.

This sequence joins TRBV7-9 and TRBJ2-3; the D gene is possibly TRBD1 (6 bases). The CDR3 has 15 residues. V lost 5 bases, J lost 6 bases, and 18 bases lay in between. Germline V CDR1 and CDR2: SEHNR, FQNEAQ (reference sequence). DNA for the CDR3: TGTGCCAGCAGCCCCAGCGTCAGGGGAGTGGATACGCAGTATTTT. Encoded protein: CASSPSVRGVDTQYF.

About this clone itself: In the same sample, other DNA sequences code for this CDR3. V usage is TRBV19 and J usage is TRBJ1-2; D remains unclear. With 3 bases removed from V and 5 bases from J, the gap between germline ends came to 4 bases. The germline CDR1 and CDR2 sequences are LNHDA and SQIVND (reference sequence). The CDR3 is 11 amino acids. In DNA form, the CDR3 reads TGTGCCAGTAGTATCCGGTATGGCTACACCTTC. Amino acid sequence: CASSIRYGYTF.

The chain carries TRBV2 and TRBJ2-1, with D tentatively TRBD2 (5 bases). The CDR3 is 18 amino acids. V was cut by 8 bases and J by 5 bases, with 28 bases left in between. From germline, CDR1 is SNHLY and CDR2 FYNNEI. The CDR3 DNA sequence: TGTGCCAGCGGGAAGGAGGTCAGCTGGGTTCTGAAGGACAATGAGCAGTTCTTC. It encodes CASGKEVSWVLKDNEQFF.

The gene calls are TRBV5-5 and TRBJ2-6; D gene uncertain. CDR1 is SGHKS and CDR2 is YYEKEE in the germline V gene (reference sequence). V shed 0 bases and J shed 0 bases, with 7 bases lying between them. The CDR3 is 16 residues long. CDR3 sequence: CASSLDRVSGANVLTF. For the CDR3, the DNA is TGTGCCAGCAGCTTGGATCGGGTCTCTGGGGCCAACGTCCTGACTTTC.